A single sample gave rise to the 31 T cell receptor beta chains below, sequenced in a study of radiation and T cells in renal cell carcinoma. Produced via immunoSEQ multiplex PCR; TCRdb's table is partial and in-frame only. The sample includes 8,000 to 8,500 clones, around 64% of them seen just once. Treatment described: treatment-naive control, cytoreductive nephrectomy. The source material was tumor tissue, sampled from a patient whose treatment was nephrectomy without radiotherapy. Receptors were obtained from a man aged 60-69 years with renal cell carcinoma.

The chain joins TRBV11-2 to TRBJ2-7; D is unclear. This CDR3 has 14 amino acids. The V gene's germline CDR1 is SGHAT and CDR2 FQNNGV. The V end was cut by 1 base, the J end by 3 bases, with 10 bases between. The CDR3 DNA sequence: TGTGCCAGCAGCTTAGGGGTCGGTCTCTACGAGCAGTACTTC. Translation gives CASSLGVGLYEQYF.

The genes are TRBV6-5 and TRBJ1-2; D remains unclear. CDR1 MNHEY and CDR2 SVGAGI come from the germline V gene. The ends were cut back, 0 bases at V and 8 bases at J, with 13 bases in the middle. The CDR3 loop spans 14 amino acids. Here the CDR3 reads CASSYSGHKGGYTF. The CDR3 DNA is TGTGCCAGCAGTTACTCAGGCCATAAAGGGGGCTACACCTTC.

This sequence joins TRBV2 and TRBJ2-1; D gene ambiguous. Trimming removed 6 bases from V and 8 bases from J, with 8 bases in between. This CDR3 is 11 amino acids long. CDR1 and CDR2 from the germline V gene are SNHLY and FYNNEI. The CDR3 loop reads CASSPFDEQFF. For the CDR3, the DNA is TGTGCCAGCAGCCCCTTCGATGAGCAGTTCTTC.

In this sample, this clone is medium-sized. J is TRBJ1-2 and V is TRBV29-1; tentative D call: TRBD1 (6 bases). V shed 5 bases and J shed 7 bases, with 14 bases lying between them. Germline values: CDR1 SQVTM, CDR2 ANQGSEA. The CDR3 is made up of 12 amino acids. CDR3 region: CSVRGIRGGYTF. CDR3 in DNA: TGCAGCGTTAGGGGGATAAGGGGTGGCTACACCTTC.

This clone was picked up a small number of times. The rearrangement uses TRBV12-5 and TRBJ2-2, with TRBD2 matching over 11 bases. The ends lost 6 bases at V and 6 bases at J; junction bases unmatched: 9. Germline V CDR1 and CDR2: LGHNT, FRNRAP. The CDR3 sequence is 16 residues long. CDR3 coding DNA: TGTGCTAGTGGCCTAACTAGCGGGAGTATCGCCGGGGAGCTGTTTTTT. Translated, it gives CASGLTSGSIAGELFF.

This chain connects TRBV7-2 to TRBJ2-5, with 7 bases matching TRBD1. This CDR3 region has 14 residues. The trim removed 5 bases at V and 4 bases at J, leaving 7 bases unmatched. The germline V gene has CDR1 SGHTA and CDR2 FQGNSA. The CDR3 loop reads CASSQGVSRETQYF. CDR3 nucleotide sequence: TGTGCCAGCAGCCAGGGGGTCTCCAGAGAGACCCAGTACTTC. The whole variable domain, filled in from reference TRBV7-2 and TRBJ2-5, reads GAGVSQSPSNKVTEKGKDVELRCDPISGHTALYWYRQSLGQGLEFLIYFQGNSAPDKSGLPSDRFSAERTGGSVSTLTIQRTQQEDSAVYLCASSQGVSRETQYFGPGTRLLVL.

The chain combines TRBV19 with TRBJ2-7; D is ambiguous. Germline lookup yields CDR1 LNHDA and CDR2 SQIVND (reference sequence). Trimming shortened V by 0 bases and J by 3 bases, and 12 bases separated the two germline ends. The CDR3 is made up of 15 amino acids. The CDR3 DNA reads as TGTGCCAGTAGTATAGATCAGGTCGGCGTCTACGAGCAGTACTTC. This translates into CASSIDQVGVYEQYF.

The V call is TRBV7-6, the J call TRBJ2-7; D is perhaps TRBD1 or TRBD2 (5 bases each). V gave up 5 bases and J gave up 0 bases, with 8 bases separating them. This CDR3 has 13 residues. Germline V gene data show CDR1 as SGHVS and CDR2 as FNYEAQ. The CDR3 DNA follows: TGTGCCAGCAGCCTCGGGGCCTCCTACGAGCAGTACTTC. Translated, it gives CASSLGASYEQYF.

The chain uses TRBV29-1 and TRBJ2-3; D could derive from TRBD1 or TRBD2 (5 bases each). Trimming took 7 bases from V and 6 from J, leaving 14 bases between them. Germline CDR1 is SQVTM and CDR2 is ANQGSEA. The CDR3 length is 12 residues. For the CDR3, the DNA is TGCAGCGGTGGAGTTGAGGGGGATACGCAGTATTTT. It specifies CSGGVEGDTQYF.

The gene calls are TRBV11-3 and TRBJ2-1; tentatively, D is TRBD1 (6 bases). Trimming shortened V by 5 bases and J by 8 bases, and 19 bases separated the two germline ends. The CDR3 runs to 15 residues. CDR1 and CDR2 from the germline V gene are SGHNT and YENEEA. CDR3 protein: CASSRSTGYVDEQFF. Written as DNA, the CDR3 is TGTGCCAGCAGCCGATCTACAGGGTATGTAGATGAGCAGTTCTTC.

The chain uses TRBV29-1 and TRBJ1-3; D is unresolved. The CDR3 runs to 12 residues. Germline V gene sequence: CDR1 SQVTM, CDR2 ANQGSEA. V was trimmed by 3 bases and J by 0 bases, leaving 3 bases between them. The CDR3 nucleotides read TGCAGCGTTGAGAGCTCTGGAAACACCATATATTTT. It translates to CSVESSGNTIYF.

The rearrangement uses TRBV18 and TRBJ2-1, with D possibly matching TRBD2 (5 bases). The CDR3 is 13 amino acids. Trimming removed 1 base at V and 9 bases at J, with 10 bases between. The germline V gene encodes CDR1 KGHSH and CDR2 LQKENI. As DNA, the CDR3 is TGTGCCAGCTCACCACAGGGAGTAGGTGAGCAGTTCTTC. It specifies CASSPQGVGEQFF. The full variable domain, with the rest looked up from reference TRBV18 and TRBJ2-1, is NAGVMQNPRHLVRRRGQEARLRCSPMKGHSHVYWYRQLPEEGLKFMVYLQKENIIDESGMPKERFSAEFPKEGPSILRIQQVVRGDSAAYFCASSPQGVGEQFFGPGTRLTVL.

This rearrangement joins TRBV5-1 to TRBJ2-7; the match to TRBD2 covers 10 bases. Germline V CDR1 and CDR2: SGHRS, YFSETQ. V trimming: 4 bases; J trimming: 1 base; junction bases outside the gene matches: 5. This CDR3 comprises 15 residues. CDR3 region: CASSPAAGGSYEQYF. The CDR3 nucleotides read TGCGCCAGCAGCCCAGCAGCGGGAGGGTCCTACGAGCAGTACTTC. Full variable domain (rest looked up from reference TRBV5-1 and TRBJ2-7): KAGVTQTPRYLIKTRGQQVTLSCSPISGHRSVSWYQQTPGQGLQFLFEYFSETQRNKGNFPGRFSGRQFSNSRSEMNVSTLELGDSALYLCASSPAAGGSYEQYFGPGTRLTVT.

This clone was counted between two and nine times. This chain joins TRBV5-4 and TRBJ2-2; 8 positions match TRBD1. This CDR3 spans 15 amino acids. The junction had 2 bases not matched to a gene; V was cut back by 3 bases and J by 1 base. Germline lookup yields CDR1 SGHNT and CDR2 YYREEE (reference sequence). CDR3 amino acids: CASSWDRRNTGELFF. The CDR3 DNA is TGTGCCAGCAGCTGGGACAGGAGGAACACCGGGGAGCTGTTTTTT.

V usage is TRBV27 and J usage is TRBJ1-2; tentatively, D is TRBD1 (5 bases). The CDR3 runs 12 residues. V lost 6 bases and J 6 bases, leaving 11 bases between the germline ends. CDR1 is MNHEY, CDR2 SMNVEV, per germline (reference sequence). CDR3 sequence reads: CASRGDFDGYTF. CDR3 nucleotide sequence: TGTGCCAGCAGGGGGGATTTCGATGGCTACACCTTC.

The chain combines TRBV11-2 with TRBJ2-3, with D unresolved. Germline-derived CDR1 and CDR2 are SGHAT and FQNNGV. This CDR3 contains 15 residues. Trimming removed 2 bases from V and 2 bases from J, with 11 bases in between. The CDR3 spells CASSLSGLSTDTQYF. The CDR3 DNA is TGTGCCAGCAGCTTATCGGGCCTCTCCACAGATACGCAGTATTTT.

In nucleotides, the CDR3 is TGTGCCAGCAGCCCCGGACAGTTCGGCTACACCTTC. The encoded protein is CASSPGQFGYTF. The V and J genes are TRBV11-2 and TRBJ1-2; weak D call: TRBD1 (6 bases). V lost 5 bases and J lost 8, with 12 bases in between. Germline assignment: CDR1 SGHAT and CDR2 FQNNGV. The CDR3 runs 12 residues.

This clone was seen only once. The genes are TRBV10-2 and TRBJ1-5, with a tentative D call TRBD1 (5 bases). There are 13 residues in the CDR3. V was cut by 7 bases and J by 6 bases, with 13 bases left in between. The germline V gene has CDR1 WSHSY and CDR2 SAAADI. CDR3 nucleotides: TGCGCCAGCACTGGGGGGTCCTCTCAGCCCCAGCATTTT. Amino acids: CASTGGSSQPQHF.

A note on this clone: The junction departs from germline at one end; a sequencing error may be responsible. The chain joins TRBV7-7 to TRBJ2-1; 7 positions match TRBD1. CDR1 SSHAT and CDR2 FNYEAQ come from the germline V gene (reference sequence). The CDR3 covers 15 residues. CDR3: CASSLGGLALDEQFF. CDR3 sequence (DNA): TGTGCTAGCAGCTTAGGGGGCCTAGCTCTGGATGAGCAGTTCTTC.

The V call is TRBV30, the J call TRBJ2-7; perhaps TRBD1 as D (6 bases). This CDR3 region has 12 residues. Trimming took 1 base from V and 2 from J, leaving 6 bases between them. Germline V gene sequence: CDR1 GTSNPN, CDR2 SVGIG (reference sequence). CDR3 DNA: TGTGCCTGGAGTGCAGGGGCCTACGAGCAGTACTTC. As protein: CAWSAGAYEQYF.

The chain couples TRBV5-1 to TRBJ1-5; no definite D call. Germline CDR1 SGHRS, CDR2 YFSETQ. CDR3 length equals 13 residues. V was pared by 2 bases and J by 4 bases, with 7 bases between. The CDR3: CASSLGLNQPQHF. The CDR3 DNA follows: TGCGCCAGCAGCTTAGGTCTGAATCAGCCCCAGCATTTT.

The chain joins TRBV11-2 to TRBJ2-3; no clear D. In germline, CDR1 is SGHAT, CDR2 FQNNGV. CDR3 size: 15 residues. Trimming took 5 bases from V and 0 from J, leaving 12 bases between them. The CDR3 DNA is TGTGCCAGCAGCCCCGGGCCCCGCAGCACAGATACGCAGTATTTT. Translating it yields CASSPGPRSTDTQYF. Together with reference TRBV11-2 and TRBJ2-3, the CDR3 gives the full variable domain: EAGVAQSPRYKIIEKRQSVAFWCNPISGHATLYWYQQILGQGPKLLIQFQNNGVVDDSQLPKDRFSAERLKGVDSTLKIQPAKLEDSAVYLCASSPGPRSTDTQYFGPGTRLTVL.

V gene TRBV11-3 combines with J gene TRBJ2-5; 7 bases map to TRBD2. J lost 1 base, V lost 5 bases, and 4 bases had no gene match. The CDR3 loop spans 14 amino acids. Germline CDR1 SGHNT, CDR2 YENEEA. CDR3 in amino acids: CASSPRLAQETQYF. CDR3 in DNA: TGTGCCAGCAGCCCCCGACTAGCCCAAGAGACCCAGTACTTC.

The chain recombines TRBV2 with TRBJ1-5, with no clear D. The CDR3 length is 15 residues. Germline V lookup: CDR1 SNHLY, CDR2 FYNNEI. V was shortened by 8 bases and J by 4 bases, with 18 bases between the two germline ends. This CDR3 reads CASVGLDERNQPQHF. CDR3 bases: TGTGCCAGCGTCGGCCTAGATGAGCGAAATCAGCCCCAGCATTTT.

The chain has TRBV7-9 and TRBJ2-5; D is ambiguous. Germline loops: CDR1 SEHNR, CDR2 FQNEAQ (reference sequence). The CDR3 spans 11 residues. V lost 5 bases, J lost 2 bases, and 3 bases lay in between. The CDR3 loop reads CASSRQETQYF. CDR3 in DNA: TGTGCCAGCAGCCGTCAAGAGACCCAGTACTTC.

The table lists this clone with a few counts. The rearrangement links TRBV21-1 to TRBJ2-7; the D call of TRBD1 is as the table states it, not checked on the DNA. TRBV21-1 is a recognized pseudogene. CDR3 length equals 16 residues. The CDR3 sequence: CASSSYRDRGRGEQYF. In DNA, the CDR3 is TGTGCCAGCAGCAGTTACCGGGACAGGGGGCGAGGCGAGCAGTACTTC.

The chain employs TRBV6-5 and TRBJ2-5, with 11 bases matching TRBD2. V was pared by 4 bases and J by 0 bases, with 1 base of the junction left unmatched. The V gene's germline CDR1 is MNHEY and CDR2 SVGAGI. The CDR3 totals 15 residues. The CDR3 DNA reads TGTGCCAGCAGTTCGACTAGCGGGAACCAAGAGACCCAGTACTTC. It codes for CASSSTSGNQETQYF.

The genes are TRBV7-9 and TRBJ2-7; D possibly corresponds to TRBD2 (5 bases). The germline V gene has CDR1 SEHNR and CDR2 FQNEAQ (reference sequence). The CDR3 runs 11 residues. V was cut by 8 bases and J by 6 bases, with 11 bases left in between. This CDR3 reads CASHLGGEQYF. The CDR3 DNA reads as TGTGCCAGCCACCTAGGAGGCGAGCAGTACTTC.

The V call is TRBV9, the J call TRBJ1-6; the D gene is possibly TRBD1 (5 bases). CDR1 SGDLS and CDR2 YYNGEE come from the germline V gene. This CDR3 contains 16 residues. Between the trimmed V and J ends, which lost 4 bases and 5 bases, there was a span of 16 bases. In nucleotides, the CDR3 is TGTGCCAGCAGCCCCGAGACGGGACGCAATAATTCACCCCTCCACTTT. This gives the protein CASSPETGRNNSPLHF.

This sequence joins TRBV7-3 and TRBJ2-2, with 10 positions matching TRBD1. The CDR3 loop spans 15 amino acids. The ends lost 5 bases at V and 7 bases at J; junction bases unmatched: 7. Germline loops: CDR1 SGHTA, CDR2 FQGTGA. CDR3 loop: CASSRQGAQGGELFF. The CDR3 DNA follows: TGTGCCAGCAGCCGACAGGGGGCGCAAGGCGGGGAGCTGTTTTTT. Drawing the rest from reference TRBV7-3 and TRBJ2-2, the complete variable domain is GAGVSQTPSNKVTEKGKYVELRCDPISGHTALYWYRQSLGQGPEFLIYFQGTGAADDSGLPNDRFFAVRPEGSVSTLKIQRTERGDSAVYLCASSRQGAQGGELFFGEGSRLTVL.

V is TRBV9 and J is TRBJ2-2; perhaps TRBD1 as D (6 bases). Germline CDR1 and CDR2: SGDLS and YYNGEE. V was clipped by 0 bases and J by 8 bases, with 14 bases between them. This CDR3 spans 15 amino acids. CDR3 bases: TGTGCCAGCAGCGTAGAATTTCCCGGGACAGGGGAGCTGTTTTTT. It is translated as CASSVEFPGTGELFF.